The 15 T cell receptor beta chains listed next were all sequenced from one sample in a study of T cell changes during pregnancy in multiple sclerosis. The table came from immunoSEQ multiplex PCR; TCRdb's copy has only in-frame clones and leaves some out. The data show fewer than 60,000 clones, 91% seen once. Specimen: CD8+ T cells from peripheral blood mononuclear cells, collected after pregnancy. All receptors come from a female donor with multiple sclerosis, enrolled in a pregnancy study.

A single count supports this clone. The chain joins TRBV5-4 to TRBJ1-2; 11 bases align to TRBD1. Germline V CDR1 and CDR2: SGHNT, YYREEE (reference sequence). With V trimmed by 0 bases and J by 4 bases, 5 bases remained unmatched. The CDR3 is 16 amino acids. The CDR3 loop reads CASSLGTGGAGYGYTF. The CDR3, as DNA: TGTGCCAGCAGCTTGGGGACAGGGGGCGCCGGCTATGGCTACACCTTC.

This clone was seen ten or more times. The V gene is TRBV12-5, the J gene TRBJ1-2, with TRBD1 matching over 10 bases. The CDR3 is made up of 15 amino acids. V was pared by 0 bases and J by 6 bases, with 4 bases of the junction left unmatched. Germline assignment: CDR1 LGHNT and CDR2 FRNRAP. CDR3 region: CASGLVGQGRDGYTF. Here the CDR3 DNA reads TGTGCTAGTGGTTTGGTGGGACAGGGGAGGGATGGCTACACCTTC. Full variable domain (outside the CDR3, taken from reference TRBV12-5 and TRBJ1-2): DARVTQTPRHKVTEMGQEVTMRCQPILGHNTVFWYRQTMMQGLELLAYFRNRAPLDDSGMPKDRFSAEMPDATLATLKIQPSEPRDSAVYFCASGLVGQGRDGYTFGSGTRLTVV.

This sequence joins TRBV7-8 and TRBJ2-5, with D tentatively TRBD1 (5 bases). Germline CDR1 is SGHVS and CDR2 is FQNEAQ. Trimming took off 7 bases at V and 3 bases at J, with 24 bases between the two ends. This CDR3 has 17 residues. Written as DNA, the CDR3 is TGTGCCAGCACCAGAAGCCTTATTATAGGGGTTAAAGAGACCCAGTACTTC. It translates to CASTRSLIIGVKETQYF. The full variable domain, its missing parts supplied by reference TRBV7-8 and TRBJ2-5, is GAGVSQSPRYKVAKRGQDVALRCDPISGHVSLFWYQQALGQGPEFLTYFQNEAQLDKSGLPSDRFFAERPEGSVSTLKIQRTQQEDSAVYLCASTRSLIIGVKETQYFGPGTRLLVL.

This chain links TRBV5-4 with TRBJ2-1; 10 bases match TRBD2. Germline V lookup: CDR1 SGHNT, CDR2 YYREEE (reference sequence). This CDR3 is 16 amino acids long. V lost 3 bases and J lost 2; bases outside the gene matches: 5. CDR3 amino acids: CASSWTAGGPYNEQFF. In nucleotides, the CDR3 is TGTGCCAGCAGCTGGACAGCGGGGGGGCCCTACAATGAGCAGTTCTTC.

V and J are TRBV12-5 and TRBJ2-7, with a tentative D call TRBD2 (6 bases). In germline, CDR1 is LGHNT, CDR2 FRNRAP. The length of the CDR3 is 15 residues. The germline V and J ends were trimmed by 1 base and 2 bases, with 12 bases remaining between them. CDR3 nucleotides: TGTGCTAGTGGTTTGGGGTCGGGAGCGCCCTACGAGCAGTACTTC. Translating it yields CASGLGSGAPYEQYF.

The gene calls are TRBV9 and TRBJ2-5; D gene ambiguous. Germline loops: CDR1 SGDLS, CDR2 YYNGEE. The CDR3 covers 12 residues. V dropped 3 bases and J dropped 4 bases, with 7 bases sitting between them. The CDR3 region is CASSDEAETQYF. DNA for the CDR3: TGTGCCAGCAGCGATGAGGCAGAGACCCAGTACTTC.

The chain uses TRBV11-2 and TRBJ2-2; the D gene is possibly TRBD1 (5 bases). The CDR3 has 13 amino acids. Germline V CDR1 and CDR2: SGHAT, FQNNGV. V lost 3 bases to trimming and J lost 8 bases, with 10 bases between them. This CDR3 is CASSLGPVGELFF. CDR3 in DNA: TGTGCCAGCAGCTTGGGGCCGGTGGGGGAGCTGTTTTTT.

This sequence joins TRBV7-9 and TRBJ2-7; D is perhaps TRBD1 (5 bases). Per the germline V gene, CDR1 is SEHNR and CDR2 is FQNEAQ (reference sequence). The CDR3 is made up of 12 amino acids. The V gene lost 2 bases and the J gene lost 6 bases, with 8 bases spanning the gap. CDR3 nucleotides: TGTGCCAGCAGCTTAACACAGGCCGAGCAGTACTTC. This codes for CASSLTQAEQYF.

The chain is built from TRBV5-5 and TRBJ1-2, with D possibly being TRBD1 (6 bases). Between the trimmed V and J ends, which lost 0 bases and 8 bases, there was a span of 11 bases. The CDR3 covers 13 residues. Germline V gene data show CDR1 as SGHKS and CDR2 as YYEKEE (reference sequence). CDR3 coding DNA: TGTGCCAGCAGCTTGGGAGGGGGGGACGGCTACACCTTC. It translates to CASSLGGGDGYTF.

This rearrangement joins TRBV6-5 to TRBJ2-7; weak D call: TRBD2 (5 bases). The germline CDR1 and CDR2 sequences are MNHEY and SVGAGI. V was trimmed by 2 bases and J by 2 bases, leaving 10 bases between them. This CDR3 spans 14 amino acids. The CDR3 reads CASSYGGRTYEQYF. CDR3 sequence (DNA): TGTGCCAGCAGTTACGGAGGCAGAACCTACGAGCAGTACTTC.

The chain combines TRBV29-1 with TRBJ1-4; unclear D gene. CDR3 length: 14 residues. The V and J ends lost 1 base and 1 base respectively, with 7 bases between them. Germline CDR1 SQVTM, CDR2 ANQGSEA. CDR3 amino acids: CSVEGEGTNEKLFF. The CDR3 DNA reads TGCAGCGTTGAAGGGGAGGGAACTAATGAAAAACTGTTTTTT. Supplemented by reference TRBV29-1 and TRBJ1-4, the full variable domain reads SAVISQKPSRDICQRGTSLTIQCQVDSQVTMMFWYRQQPGQSLTLIATANQGSEATYESGFVIDKFPISRPNLTFSTLTVSNMSPEDSSIYLCSVEGEGTNEKLFFGSGTQLSVL.

The chain couples TRBV5-1 to TRBJ2-7; weak D call: TRBD2 (6 bases). This CDR3 region has 14 residues. V dropped 3 bases and J dropped 4 bases, with 14 bases sitting between them. Germline-derived CDR1 and CDR2 are SGHRS and YFSETQ. The CDR3 reads CASSSSGTDYEQYF. The CDR3 nucleotides read TGCGCCAGCAGCTCATCCGGGACTGATTACGAGCAGTACTTC.

This sequence joins TRBV5-1 and TRBJ2-2; a possible D gene is TRBD2 (6 bases). Germline V gene sequence: CDR1 SGHRS, CDR2 YFSETQ. The CDR3 totals 16 residues. Trimming left V 0 bases short and J 1 base short, with 10 bases between. The chain's CDR3 is CASSLVPSENTGELFF. The CDR3 DNA sequence: TGCGCCAGCAGCTTGGTCCCTAGCGAGAACACCGGGGAGCTGTTTTTT.

The chain uses TRBV7-9 and TRBJ2-2, with 9 bases that match TRBD2. Germline CDR1 reads SEHNR; CDR2 reads FQNEAQ (reference sequence). V was pared by 5 bases and J by 6 bases, with 1 base of the junction left unmatched. This CDR3 has 13 amino acids. CDR3 bases: TGTGCCAGCAGCCCTAGCGGGGCCGGGGAGCTGTTTTTT. It codes for CASSPSGAGELFF.

This chain joins TRBV4-1 and TRBJ2-7; 8 bases fit TRBD2. The CDR3 spans 17 residues. The germline V gene has CDR1 MGHRA and CDR2 YSYEKL. V was pared by 1 base and J by 4 bases, with 12 bases of the junction left unmatched. The CDR3 DNA is TGCGCCAGCAGCCAAGGGCTGTGGGCGGGGGGCATTTACGAGCAGTACTTC. Translation gives CASSQGLWAGGIYEQYF.